The sequence of this T cell receptor (beta chain) was determined in a study of T cell repertoires in cytomegalovirus infection. Each CDR3 protein is one row after TCRdb ran MiXCR on the reads. The sample has approximately 500,000 distinct CDR3 sequences, about 15% seen once. There are 15 residues in the CDR3. Germline V CDR1 and CDR2: MNHEY, SMNVEV (reference sequence). Trimming cost V 3 bases and J 5 bases; bases outside gene matches: 8. This clonotype has a handful of counts. The chain links TRBV27 to TRBJ2-3; 7 bases line up with TRBD2. The sample taken for sequencing was CD8+ T cells from PBMCs. This clonotype was obtained from a human donor in good health (CMV status not recorded). Some clones in this sample may be carry-over from other donors' samples. The chain's CDR3 is CASSLAGRERDTQYF. CDR3 nucleotides: TGTGCCAGCAGTTTGGCGGGGAGGGAAAGAGATACGCAGTATTTT.